Listed here are 3 T cell receptor beta chains from one sample, sequenced in a study of T cells after yellow fever vaccination (dated by TCRdb to the late 2010s). The library was made by 5' RACE. The instrument given in TCRdb is Illumina NovaSeq 6000. TCRdb handled the public reads itself, with Q25 trimming in fastp and clone calling in MiXCR, and kept productive beta chains. A single entry per CDR3 protein holds the most common genes and DNA from its merged rows. The sample table records some 120,000 distinct CDR3 sequences; 12% to 15% of these occur just once. The ten largest clones represent around 40% of the sample. The treatment or condition label on this specimen signifies: live attenuated yellow fever vaccine strain. This specimen was CD8+ T cells sorted from PBMCs, taken 5 days after the yellow fever booster vaccination. These receptors all stem from a man younger than 35 who received the YFV17D yellow fever vaccine.

This clonotype turned up a few times. In nucleotides, the CDR3 is TGTGCCATCAGTGCCAGCGGGAGTTCCTACGAGCAGTACTTC. Translating gives CAISASGSSYEQYF. This rearrangement joins TRBV10-3 to TRBJ2-7; TRBD2 matches at 8 bases. Trimming at V came to 4 bases and at J to 1 base, leaving 3 bases not matched to a gene. CDR1 and CDR2 from the germline V gene are ENHRY and SYGVKD. This CDR3 contains 14 residues.

This clonotype was recorded a few times. The V gene is TRBV5-6, the J gene TRBJ2-1, with TRBD1 identical over 7 bases. V lost 3 bases and J lost 2; bases outside the gene matches: 5. Per the germline V gene, CDR1 is SGHDT and CDR2 is YYEEEE. The CDR3 consists of 15 residues. CDR3 protein: CASSSTGATYNEQFF. The CDR3 DNA sequence: TGTGCCAGCAGCTCCACAGGGGCAACCTACAATGAGCAGTTCTTC. The complete variable domain, with remaining parts taken from reference TRBV5-6 and TRBJ2-1, reads DAGVTQSPTHLIKTRGQQVTLRCSPKSGHDTVSWYQQALGQGPQFIFQYYEEEERQRGNFPDRFSGHQFPNYSSELNVNALLLGDSALYLCASSSTGATYNEQFFGPGTRLTVL.

In its sample, this clonotype was seen a few times. This sequence joins TRBV5-1 and TRBJ1-2; D unclear. Trimming cost V 0 bases and J 6 bases, with 9 bases left between them. The CDR3 is made up of 13 amino acids. The germline V gene encodes CDR1 SGHRS and CDR2 YFSETQ. The CDR3 sequence: CASSLGLTNGYTF. The CDR3 DNA reads TGCGCCAGCAGCTTGGGGTTGACTAATGGCTACACCTTC.